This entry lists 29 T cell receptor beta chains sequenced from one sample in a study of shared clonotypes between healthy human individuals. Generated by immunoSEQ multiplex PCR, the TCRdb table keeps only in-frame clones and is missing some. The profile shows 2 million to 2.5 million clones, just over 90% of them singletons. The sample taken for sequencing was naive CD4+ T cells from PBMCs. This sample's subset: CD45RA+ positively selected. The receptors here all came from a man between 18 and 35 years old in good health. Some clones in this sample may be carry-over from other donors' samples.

CDR3 loop: CASSSVAGPHNEQFF. Here the CDR3 DNA reads TGCGCCAGCAGCTCAGTAGCGGGGCCTCACAATGAGCAGTTCTTC. J is TRBJ2-1 and V is TRBV5-1; TRBD2 agrees at 8 bases. CDR1 is SGHRS, CDR2 YFSETQ, per germline. V lost 3 bases to trimming and J lost 5 bases; unmatched junction nucleotides: 7. The CDR3 is 15 residues long.

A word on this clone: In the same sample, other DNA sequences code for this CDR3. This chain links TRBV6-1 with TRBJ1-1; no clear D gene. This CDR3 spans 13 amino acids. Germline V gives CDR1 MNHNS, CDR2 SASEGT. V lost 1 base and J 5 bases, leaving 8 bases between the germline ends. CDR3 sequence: CASSEVPETEAFF. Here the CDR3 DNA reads TGTGCCAGCAGTGAAGTGCCAGAGACTGAAGCTTTCTTT.

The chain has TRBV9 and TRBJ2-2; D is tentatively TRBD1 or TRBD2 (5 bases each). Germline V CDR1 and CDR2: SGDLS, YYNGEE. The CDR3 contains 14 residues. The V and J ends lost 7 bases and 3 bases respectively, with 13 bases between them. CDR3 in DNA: TGTGCCAGCCACACCGGGACCCACACCGGGGAGCTGTTTTTT. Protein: CASHTGTHTGELFF.

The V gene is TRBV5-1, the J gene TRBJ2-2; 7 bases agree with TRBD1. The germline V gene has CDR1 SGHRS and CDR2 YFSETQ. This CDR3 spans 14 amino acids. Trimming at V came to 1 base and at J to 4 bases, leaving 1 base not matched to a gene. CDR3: CASSLRGLTGELFF. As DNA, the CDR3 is TGCGCCAGCAGCTTGAGGGGGCTCACCGGGGAGCTGTTTTTT.

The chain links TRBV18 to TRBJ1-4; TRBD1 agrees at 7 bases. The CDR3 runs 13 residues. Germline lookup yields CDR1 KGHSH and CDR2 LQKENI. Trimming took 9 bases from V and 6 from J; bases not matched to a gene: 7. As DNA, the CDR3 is TGTGCCAGTAAGGGGGCGATTGATGAAAAACTGTTTTTT. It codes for CASKGAIDEKLFF.

CDR3 amino acids: CASSPLAGADTGELFF. The CDR3 region has the DNA TGCGCCAGCAGCCCCCTAGCGGGGGCGGACACCGGGGAGCTGTTTTTT. J is TRBJ2-2 and V is TRBV5-1; 10 bases align to TRBD2. The V gene end was trimmed by 4 bases and the J gene end by 3 bases; junction bases not matched to a gene: 6. Per germline, CDR1 SGHRS and CDR2 YFSETQ. This CDR3 has 16 amino acids.

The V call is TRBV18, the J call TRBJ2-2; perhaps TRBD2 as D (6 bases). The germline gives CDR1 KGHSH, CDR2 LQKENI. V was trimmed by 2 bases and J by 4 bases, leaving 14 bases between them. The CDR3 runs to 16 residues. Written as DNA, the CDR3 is TGTGCCAGCTCACCAACCCCCGGGAGTGCCACCGGGGAGCTGTTTTTT. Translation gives CASSPTPGSATGELFF.

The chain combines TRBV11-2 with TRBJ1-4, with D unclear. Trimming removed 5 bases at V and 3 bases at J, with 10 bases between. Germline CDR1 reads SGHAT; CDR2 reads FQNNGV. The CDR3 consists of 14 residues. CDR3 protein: CASSPGRPNEKLFF. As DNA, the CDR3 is TGTGCCAGCAGCCCGGGTCGGCCTAATGAAAAACTGTTTTTT. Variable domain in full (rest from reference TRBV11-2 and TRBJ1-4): EAGVAQSPRYKIIEKRQSVAFWCNPISGHATLYWYQQILGQGPKLLIQFQNNGVVDDSQLPKDRFSAERLKGVDSTLKIQPAKLEDSAVYLCASSPGRPNEKLFFGSGTQLSVL.

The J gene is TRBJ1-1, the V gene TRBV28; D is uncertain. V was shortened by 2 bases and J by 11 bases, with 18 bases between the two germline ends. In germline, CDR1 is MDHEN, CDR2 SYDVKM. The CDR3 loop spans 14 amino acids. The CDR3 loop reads CASSLEVVGLGAFF. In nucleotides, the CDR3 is TGTGCCAGCAGTTTAGAGGTGGTTGGGTTGGGGGCTTTCTTT.

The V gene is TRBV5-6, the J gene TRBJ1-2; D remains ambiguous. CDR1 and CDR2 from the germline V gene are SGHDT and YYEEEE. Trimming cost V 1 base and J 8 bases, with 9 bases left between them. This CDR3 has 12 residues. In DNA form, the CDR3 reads TGTGCCAGCAGCTTGTCGCTGGACGGCTACACCTTC. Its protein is CASSLSLDGYTF.

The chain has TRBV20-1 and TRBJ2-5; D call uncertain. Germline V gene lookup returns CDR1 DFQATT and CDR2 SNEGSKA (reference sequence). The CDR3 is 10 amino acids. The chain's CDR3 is CSSPLRTQYF. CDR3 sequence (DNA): TGCAGCTCCCCGCTGCGGACCCAGTACTTC.

CDR3 amino acids: CAWRQNYGYTF. The CDR3 DNA reads TGTGCCTGGAGGCAAAACTATGGCTACACCTTC. The chain links TRBV30 to TRBJ1-2; D gene unclear. The V gene's germline CDR1 is GTSNPN and CDR2 SVGIG (reference sequence). V was pared by 3 bases and J by 2 bases, with 4 bases between. This CDR3 region has 11 residues. Combining the CDR3 with reference TRBV30 and TRBJ1-2 gives the whole variable domain SQTIHQWPATLVQPVGSPLSLECTVEGTSNPNLYWYRQAAGRGLQLLFYSVGIGQISSEVPQNLSASRPQDRQFILSSKKLLLSDSGFYLCAWRQNYGYTFGSGTRLTVV.

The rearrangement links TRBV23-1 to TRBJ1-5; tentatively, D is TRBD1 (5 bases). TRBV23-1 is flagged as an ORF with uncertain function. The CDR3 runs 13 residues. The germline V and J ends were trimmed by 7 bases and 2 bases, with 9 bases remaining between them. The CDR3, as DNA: TGCGCCAGCACAGGGTGGGGCAATCAGCCCCAGCATTTT. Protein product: CASTGWGNQPQHF.

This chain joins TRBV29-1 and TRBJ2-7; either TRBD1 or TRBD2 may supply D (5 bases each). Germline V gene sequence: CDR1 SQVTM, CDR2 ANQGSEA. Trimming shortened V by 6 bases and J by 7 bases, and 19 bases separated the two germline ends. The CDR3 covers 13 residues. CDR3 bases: TGCAGCGTGCGCCGGGACCCGTCGGGGGAGCAGTACTTC. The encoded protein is CSVRRDPSGEQYF.

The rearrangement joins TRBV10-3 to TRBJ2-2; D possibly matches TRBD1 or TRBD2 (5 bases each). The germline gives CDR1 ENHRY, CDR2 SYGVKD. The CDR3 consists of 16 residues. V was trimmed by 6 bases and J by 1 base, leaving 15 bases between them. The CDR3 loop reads CAIRIAGTGNTGELFF. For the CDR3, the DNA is TGTGCCATCAGGATAGCCGGGACGGGGAACACCGGGGAGCTGTTTTTT.

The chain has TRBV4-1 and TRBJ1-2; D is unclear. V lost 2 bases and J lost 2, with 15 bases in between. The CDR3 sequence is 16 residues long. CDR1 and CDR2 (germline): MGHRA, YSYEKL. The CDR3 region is CASSQFQSTTNYGYTF. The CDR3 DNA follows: TGCGCCAGCAGCCAATTTCAATCGACAACCAACTATGGCTACACCTTC.

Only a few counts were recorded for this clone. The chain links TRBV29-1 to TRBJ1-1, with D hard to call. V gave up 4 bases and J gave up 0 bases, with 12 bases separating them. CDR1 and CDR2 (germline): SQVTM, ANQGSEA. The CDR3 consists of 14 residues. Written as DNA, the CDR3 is TGCAGCGTTGTTGGTGGGAGCATGAACACTGAAGCTTTCTTT. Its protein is CSVVGGSMNTEAFF.

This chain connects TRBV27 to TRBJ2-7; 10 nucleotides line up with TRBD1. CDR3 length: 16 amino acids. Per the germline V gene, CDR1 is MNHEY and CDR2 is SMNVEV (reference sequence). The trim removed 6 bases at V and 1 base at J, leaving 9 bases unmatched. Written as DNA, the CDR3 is TGTGCCAGCAGCGCTAGAGTGGGACAGGGGTCCTACGAGCAGTACTTC. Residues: CASSARVGQGSYEQYF.

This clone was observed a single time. DNA of the CDR3: TGTGCCAGCAGCTTACGTGGGTCGGAGACCCAGTACTTC. This sequence encodes CASSLRGSETQYF. The chain joins TRBV5-4 to TRBJ2-5; unclear D gene. CDR3 length: 13 amino acids. The V end was cut by 2 bases, the J end by 5 bases, with 10 bases between. Germline V gives CDR1 SGHNT, CDR2 YYREEE (reference sequence).

Here the CDR3 DNA reads TGTGCCAGCAGCTTGGCGCCCATAGCGGGAGGTCCCTACGAGCAGTACTTC. This codes for CASSLAPIAGGPYEQYF. This sequence joins TRBV5-4 and TRBJ2-7; 10 nucleotides agree with TRBD2. CDR3 length equals 17 residues. Unmatched junction bases numbered 8, after V lost 0 bases and J lost 2 bases. The V gene's germline CDR1 is SGHNT and CDR2 YYREEE (reference sequence).

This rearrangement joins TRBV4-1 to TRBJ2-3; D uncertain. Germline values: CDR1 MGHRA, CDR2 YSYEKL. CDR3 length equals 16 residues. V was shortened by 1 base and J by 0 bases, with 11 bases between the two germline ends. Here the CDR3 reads CASSQAAAPSTDTQYF. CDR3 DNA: TGCGCCAGCAGCCAAGCCGCCGCGCCTAGCACAGATACGCAGTATTTT.

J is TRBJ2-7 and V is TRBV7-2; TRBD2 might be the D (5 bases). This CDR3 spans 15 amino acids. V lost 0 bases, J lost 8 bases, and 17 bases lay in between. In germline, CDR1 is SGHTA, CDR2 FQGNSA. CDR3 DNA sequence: TGTGCCAGCAGCTTAGCAAGGTCAATCCGGGGAAAGCAGTACTTC. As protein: CASSLARSIRGKQYF.

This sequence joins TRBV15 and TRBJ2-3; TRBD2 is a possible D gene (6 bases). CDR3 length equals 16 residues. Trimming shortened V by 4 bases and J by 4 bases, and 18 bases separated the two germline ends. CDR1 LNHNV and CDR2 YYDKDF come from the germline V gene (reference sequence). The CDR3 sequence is CATSTSLTTSSDTQYF. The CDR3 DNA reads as TGTGCCACCAGCACTAGCTTAACTACTAGCTCAGATACGCAGTATTTT.

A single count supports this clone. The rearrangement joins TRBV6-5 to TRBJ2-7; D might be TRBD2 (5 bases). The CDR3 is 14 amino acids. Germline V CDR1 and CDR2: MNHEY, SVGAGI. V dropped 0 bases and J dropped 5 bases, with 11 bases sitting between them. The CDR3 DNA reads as TGTGCCAGCAGTTACTCCGGGGTAGGTCACGAGCAGTACTTC. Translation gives CASSYSGVGHEQYF.

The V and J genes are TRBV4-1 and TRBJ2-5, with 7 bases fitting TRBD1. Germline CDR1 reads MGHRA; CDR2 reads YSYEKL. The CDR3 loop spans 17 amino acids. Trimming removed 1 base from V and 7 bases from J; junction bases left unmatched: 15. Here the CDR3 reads CASSQGAIPRGRGTQYF. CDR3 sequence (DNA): TGCGCCAGCAGCCAAGGAGCCATACCGAGGGGGCGCGGGACCCAGTACTTC.

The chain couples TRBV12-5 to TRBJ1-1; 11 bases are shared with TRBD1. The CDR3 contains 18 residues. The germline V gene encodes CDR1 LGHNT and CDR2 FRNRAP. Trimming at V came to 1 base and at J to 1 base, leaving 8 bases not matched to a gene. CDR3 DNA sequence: TGTGCTAGTGGTTTGGCAAGGACAGGGGGCGTCGGGAACACTGAAGCTTTCTTT. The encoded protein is CASGLARTGGVGNTEAFF.

In DNA form, the CDR3 reads TGTGCCATCAGCTCCACGGTGGATGAGCAGTTCTTC. This gives the protein CAISSTVDEQFF. The J gene is TRBJ2-1, the V gene TRBV10-3; D not resolved. Deletions cut 6 bases from V and 8 bases from J, with 11 bases between. The CDR3 covers 12 residues. Germline CDR1 ENHRY, CDR2 SYGVKD.

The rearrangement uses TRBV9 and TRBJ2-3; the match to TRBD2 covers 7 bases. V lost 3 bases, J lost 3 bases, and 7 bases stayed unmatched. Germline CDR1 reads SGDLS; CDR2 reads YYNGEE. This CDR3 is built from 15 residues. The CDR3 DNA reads TGTGCCAGCAGCGGGGAGGGAACAGTAACAGATACGCAGTATTTT. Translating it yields CASSGEGTVTDTQYF.

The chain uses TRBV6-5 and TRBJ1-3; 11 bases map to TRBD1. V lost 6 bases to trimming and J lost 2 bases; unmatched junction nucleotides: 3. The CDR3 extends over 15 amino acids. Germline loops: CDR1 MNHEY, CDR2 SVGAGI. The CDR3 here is CASRRGQGAGNTIYF. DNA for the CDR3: TGTGCCAGCAGGAGGGGACAGGGGGCTGGAAACACCATATATTTT.